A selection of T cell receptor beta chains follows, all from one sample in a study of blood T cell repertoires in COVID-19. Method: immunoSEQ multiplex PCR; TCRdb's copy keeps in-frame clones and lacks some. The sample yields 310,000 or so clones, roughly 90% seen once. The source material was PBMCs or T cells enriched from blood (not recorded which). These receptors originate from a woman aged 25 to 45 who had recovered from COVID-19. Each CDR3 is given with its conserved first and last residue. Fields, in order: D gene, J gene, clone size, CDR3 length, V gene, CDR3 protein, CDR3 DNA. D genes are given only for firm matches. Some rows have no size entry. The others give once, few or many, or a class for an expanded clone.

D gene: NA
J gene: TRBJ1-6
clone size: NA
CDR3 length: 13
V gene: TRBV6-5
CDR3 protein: CASSYAGDSPLHF
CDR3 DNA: TGTGCCAGCAGTTACGCGGGGGATTCACCCCTCCACTTT

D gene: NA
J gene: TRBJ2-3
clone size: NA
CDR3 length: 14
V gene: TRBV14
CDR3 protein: CASSQEQFTDTQYF
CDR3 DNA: TGTGCCAGCAGCCAAGAACAGTTCACAGATACGCAGTATTTT

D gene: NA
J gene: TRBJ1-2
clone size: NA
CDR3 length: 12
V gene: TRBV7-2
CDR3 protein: CASSLDLYGYTF
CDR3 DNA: TGTGCCAGCAGCTTAGATCTCTATGGCTACACCTTC

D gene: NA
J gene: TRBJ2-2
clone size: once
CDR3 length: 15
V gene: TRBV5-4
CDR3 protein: CASSRDSSNTGELFF
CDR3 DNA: TGTGCCAGCAGCCGGGACTCCTCGAACACCGGGGAGCTGTTTTTT

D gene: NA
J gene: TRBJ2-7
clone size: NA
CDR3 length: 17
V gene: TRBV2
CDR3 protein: CASSLVVRGTFSYEQYF
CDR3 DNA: TGTGCCAGCAGTCTGGTAGTTAGGGGGACCTTCTCCTACGAGCAGTACTTC

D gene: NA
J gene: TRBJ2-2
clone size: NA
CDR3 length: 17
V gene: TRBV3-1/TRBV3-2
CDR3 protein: CASSQIALAKNTGELFF
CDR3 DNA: TGTGCCAGCAGCCAGATCGCGCTAGCCAAGAACACCGGGGAGCTGTTTTTT

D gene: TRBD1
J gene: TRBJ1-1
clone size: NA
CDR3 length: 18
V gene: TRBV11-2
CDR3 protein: CASSLDQHRGRRDTEAFF
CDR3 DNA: TGTGCCAGCAGCTTAGATCAGCACAGGGGGCGTAGGGACACTGAAGCTTTCTTT

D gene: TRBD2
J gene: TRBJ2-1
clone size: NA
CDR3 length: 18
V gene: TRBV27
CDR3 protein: CASSFWGGSAAKAGEQFF
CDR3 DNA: TGTGCCAGCAGTTTTTGGGGCGGGAGCGCAGCCAAAGCGGGTGAGCAGTTCTTC

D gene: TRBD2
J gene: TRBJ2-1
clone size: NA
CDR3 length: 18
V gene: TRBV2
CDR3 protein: CASSMSQRGAGAYNEQFF
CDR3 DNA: TGTGCCAGCAGTATGTCTCAGAGAGGAGCGGGAGCTTACAATGAGCAGTTCTTC

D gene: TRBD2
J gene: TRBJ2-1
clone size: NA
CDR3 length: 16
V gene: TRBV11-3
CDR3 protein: CASSLDLASGYNEQFF
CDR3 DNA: TGTGCCAGCAGCTTAGATCTTGCTAGCGGTTACAATGAGCAGTTCTTC

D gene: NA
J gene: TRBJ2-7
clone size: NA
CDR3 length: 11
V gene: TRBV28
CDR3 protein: CASSPLYEQYF
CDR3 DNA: TGTGCCAGCAGTCCTCTTTACGAGCAGTACTTC

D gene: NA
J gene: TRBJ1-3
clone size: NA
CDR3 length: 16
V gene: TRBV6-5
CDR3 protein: CASSYSRGSSGNTIYF
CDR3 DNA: TGTGCCAGCAGTTACTCGCGGGGTAGCTCTGGAAACACCATATATTTT

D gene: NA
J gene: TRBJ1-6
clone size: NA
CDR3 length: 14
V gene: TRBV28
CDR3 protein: CASSLGLARTPLHF
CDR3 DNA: TGTGCCAGCAGTCTCGGACTGGCGAGGACACCCCTCCACTTT

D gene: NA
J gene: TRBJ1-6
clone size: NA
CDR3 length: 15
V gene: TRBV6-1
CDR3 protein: CASSESVRVASPLHF
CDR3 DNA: TGTGCCAGCAGTGAATCCGTCAGGGTGGCTTCACCCCTCCACTTT

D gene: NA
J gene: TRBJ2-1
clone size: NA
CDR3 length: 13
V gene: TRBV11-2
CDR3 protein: CASSLDSRNEQFF
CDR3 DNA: TGTGCCAGCAGCTTAGATAGTCGCAATGAGCAGTTCTTC

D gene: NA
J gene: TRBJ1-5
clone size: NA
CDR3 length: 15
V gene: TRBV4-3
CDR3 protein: CASSQATVSNQPQHF
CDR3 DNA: TGCGCCAGCAGCCAAGCTACAGTAAGCAATCAGCCCCAGCATTTT

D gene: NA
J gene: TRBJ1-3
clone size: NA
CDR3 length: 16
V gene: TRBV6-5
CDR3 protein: CASSSLGLSSGNTIYF
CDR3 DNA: TGTGCCAGCAGTTCCCTGGGGCTGAGCTCTGGAAACACCATATATTTT

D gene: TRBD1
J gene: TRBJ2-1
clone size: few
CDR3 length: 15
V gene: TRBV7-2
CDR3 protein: CASSPRQGQNNEQFF
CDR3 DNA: TGTGCCAGCAGCCCCAGACAGGGGCAAAACAATGAGCAGTTCTTC

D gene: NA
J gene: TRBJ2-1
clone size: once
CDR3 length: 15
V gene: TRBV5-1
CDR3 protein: CASSFEAGGSNEQFF
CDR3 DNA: TGCGCCAGCAGCTTCGAGGCAGGGGGGAGCAATGAGCAGTTCTTC

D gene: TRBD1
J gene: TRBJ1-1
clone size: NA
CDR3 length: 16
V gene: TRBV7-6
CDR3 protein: CASSSYRGLMNTEAFF
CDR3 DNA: TGTGCCAGCAGCTCCTACAGGGGCCTTATGAACACTGAAGCTTTCTTT

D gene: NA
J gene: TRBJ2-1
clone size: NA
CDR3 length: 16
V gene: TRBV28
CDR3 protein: CASTSGGAGVGNEQFF
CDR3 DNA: TGTGCCAGCACCTCCGGTGGGGCAGGGGTAGGGAATGAGCAGTTCTTC

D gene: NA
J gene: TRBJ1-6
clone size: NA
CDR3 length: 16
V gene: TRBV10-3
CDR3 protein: CAIRPSGGLLNSPLHF
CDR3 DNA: TGTGCCATCAGGCCGTCGGGGGGTTTGTTAAATTCACCCCTCCACTTT

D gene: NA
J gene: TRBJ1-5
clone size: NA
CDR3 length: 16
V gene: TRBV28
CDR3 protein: CASRSGAPPRNQPQHF
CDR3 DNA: TGTGCCAGCAGATCAGGGGCCCCACCACGAAATCAGCCCCAGCATTTT

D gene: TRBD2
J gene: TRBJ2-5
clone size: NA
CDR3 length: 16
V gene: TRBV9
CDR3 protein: CASSVGTSGRRETQYF
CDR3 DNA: TGTGCCAGCAGCGTGGGGACTAGCGGGAGAAGGGAGACCCAGTACTTC

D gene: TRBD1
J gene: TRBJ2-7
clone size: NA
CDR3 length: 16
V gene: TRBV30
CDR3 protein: CAWSASRGLRSYEQYF
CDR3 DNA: TGTGCCTGGAGTGCATCCAGGGGGCTCCGTTCCTACGAGCAGTACTTC

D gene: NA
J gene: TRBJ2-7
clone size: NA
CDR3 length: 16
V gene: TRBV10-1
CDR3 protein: CASSENLGLKFSKQYF
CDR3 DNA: TGCGCCAGCAGTGAGAATCTCGGACTGAAGTTCAGCAAGCAGTACTTC

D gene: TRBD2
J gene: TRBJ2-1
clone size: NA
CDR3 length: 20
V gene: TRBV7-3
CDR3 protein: CASREGAGVQKFSAYNEQFF
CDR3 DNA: TGTGCCAGCAGGGAGGGAGCGGGAGTCCAAAAATTTTCGGCCTACAATGAGCAGTTCTTC

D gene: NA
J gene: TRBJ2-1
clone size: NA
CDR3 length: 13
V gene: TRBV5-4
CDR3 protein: CASSSSTGNEQFF
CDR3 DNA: TGTGCCAGCAGCTCATCAACAGGAAATGAGCAGTTCTTC

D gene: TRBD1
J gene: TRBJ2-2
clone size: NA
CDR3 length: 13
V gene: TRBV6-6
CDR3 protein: CASRGDRAGELFF
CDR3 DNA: TGTGCCAGCAGGGGGGACAGGGCCGGGGAGCTGTTTTTT

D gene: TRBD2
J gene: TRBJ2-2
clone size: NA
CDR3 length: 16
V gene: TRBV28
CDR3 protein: CASSGAGVVDTGELFF
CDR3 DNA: TGTGCCAGCAGCGGAGCGGGAGTGGTAGACACCGGGGAGCTGTTTTTT

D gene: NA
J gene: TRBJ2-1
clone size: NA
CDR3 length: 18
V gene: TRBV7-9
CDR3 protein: CASSLGPPKGPSYNEQFF
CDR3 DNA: TGTGCCAGCAGCTTAGGTCCCCCAAAGGGGCCATCCTACAATGAGCAGTTCTTC

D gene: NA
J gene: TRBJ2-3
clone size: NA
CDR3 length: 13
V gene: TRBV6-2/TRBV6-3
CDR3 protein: CASSYLSPYTQYF
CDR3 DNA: TGTGCCAGCAGTTACTTGTCTCCTTATACGCAGTATTTT

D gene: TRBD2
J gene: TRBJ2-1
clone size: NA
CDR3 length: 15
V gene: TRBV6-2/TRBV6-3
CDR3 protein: CASSSSAGTTNEQFF
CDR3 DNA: TGTGCCAGCAGTTCGTCAGCCGGGACTACCAATGAGCAGTTCTTC

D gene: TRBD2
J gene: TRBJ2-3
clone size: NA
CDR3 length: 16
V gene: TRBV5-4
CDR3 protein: CASSSLAGGGTDTQYF
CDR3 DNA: TGTGCCAGCAGCTCCCTAGCGGGAGGGGGCACAGATACGCAGTATTTT

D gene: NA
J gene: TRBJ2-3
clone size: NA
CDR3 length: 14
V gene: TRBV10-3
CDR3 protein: CAISESAASDTQYF
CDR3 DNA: TGTGCCATCAGTGAGTCGGCTGCTTCAGATACGCAGTATTTT

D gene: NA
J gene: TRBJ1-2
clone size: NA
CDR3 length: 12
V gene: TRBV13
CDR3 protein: CASSGTGHGYTF
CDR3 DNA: TGTGCCAGCAGCGGAACAGGGCACGGCTACACCTTC

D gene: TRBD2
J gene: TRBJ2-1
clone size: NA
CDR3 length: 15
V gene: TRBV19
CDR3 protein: CASSIEGLDYNEQFF
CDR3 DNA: TGTGCCAGTAGTATCGAGGGACTAGACTACAATGAGCAGTTCTTC

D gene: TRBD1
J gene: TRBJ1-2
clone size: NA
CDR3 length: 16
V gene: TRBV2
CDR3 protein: CASSGGQGASNYGYTF
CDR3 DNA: TGTGCCAGCAGTGGGGGTCAGGGGGCTTCTAACTATGGCTACACCTTC

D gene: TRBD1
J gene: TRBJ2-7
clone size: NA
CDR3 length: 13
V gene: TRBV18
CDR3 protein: CASSPDRAYEQYF
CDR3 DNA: TGTGCCAGCTCACCCGACAGGGCCTACGAGCAGTACTTC

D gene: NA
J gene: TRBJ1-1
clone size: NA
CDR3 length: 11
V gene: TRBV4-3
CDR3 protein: CASSLGAEAFF
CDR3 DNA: TGCGCCAGCAGCCTGGGCGCTGAAGCTTTCTTT

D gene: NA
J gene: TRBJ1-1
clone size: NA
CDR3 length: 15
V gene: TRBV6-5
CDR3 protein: CASSYDTGVETEAFF
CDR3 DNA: TGTGCCAGCAGTTACGACACGGGGGTGGAAACTGAAGCTTTCTTT

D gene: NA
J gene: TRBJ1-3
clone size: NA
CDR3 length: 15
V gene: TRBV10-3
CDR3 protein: CAISGRTTPRNTIYF
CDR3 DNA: TGTGCCATCAGCGGTAGGACTACACCTAGAAACACCATATATTTT

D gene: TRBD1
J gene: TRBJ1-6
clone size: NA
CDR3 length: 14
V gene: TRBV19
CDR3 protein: CASRLQGSNSPLHF
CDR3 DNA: TGTGCCAGTAGGTTACAGGGGAGCAATTCACCCCTCCACTTT

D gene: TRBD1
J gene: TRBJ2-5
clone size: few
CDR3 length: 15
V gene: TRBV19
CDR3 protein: CASSTPSGTAETQYF
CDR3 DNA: TGTGCCAGTAGTACCCCCTCCGGGACAGCAGAGACCCAGTACTTC

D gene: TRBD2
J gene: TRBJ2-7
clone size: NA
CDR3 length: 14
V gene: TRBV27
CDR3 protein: CASSFSGRADEQYF
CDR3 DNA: TGTGCCAGCAGTTTTAGCGGGAGGGCCGACGAGCAGTACTTC

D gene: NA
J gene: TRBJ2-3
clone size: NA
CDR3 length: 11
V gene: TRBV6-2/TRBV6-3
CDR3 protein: CASSMGVGQYF
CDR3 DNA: TGTGCCAGCAGTATGGGAGTTGGGCAGTATTTT

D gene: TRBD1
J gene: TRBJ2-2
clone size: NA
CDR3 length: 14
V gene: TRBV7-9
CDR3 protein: CASSSTGGTGELFF
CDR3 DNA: TGTGCCAGCAGCTCCACAGGGGGCACCGGGGAGCTGTTTTTT

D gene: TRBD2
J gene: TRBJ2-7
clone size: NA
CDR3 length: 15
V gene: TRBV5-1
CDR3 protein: CASSLGLAGGNEQYF
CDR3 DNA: TGCGCCAGCAGCTTGGGGCTAGCGGGAGGAAACGAGCAGTACTTC

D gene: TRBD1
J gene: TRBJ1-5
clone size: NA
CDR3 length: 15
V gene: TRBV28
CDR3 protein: CASSLTRDRNQPQHF
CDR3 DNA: TGTGCCAGCAGTTTAACCCGGGACAGGAATCAGCCCCAGCATTTT

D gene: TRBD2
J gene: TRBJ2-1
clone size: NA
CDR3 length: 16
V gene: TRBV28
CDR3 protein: CASSYSGSSSYNEQFF
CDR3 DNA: TGTGCCAGCAGTTATAGCGGGTCCAGCTCCTACAATGAGCAGTTCTTC

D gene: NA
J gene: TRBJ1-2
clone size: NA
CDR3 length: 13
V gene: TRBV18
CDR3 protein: CASSPREGYGYTF
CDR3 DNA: TGTGCCAGCTCACCAAGGGAGGGATATGGCTACACCTTC